Each of the 20 T cell receptor beta chains below was sequenced from the same sample in a study of blood T cell repertoires in COVID-19 (TCRdb year 2020). Libraries were made using the immunoSEQ multiplex PCR assay. TCRdb stores this immuneACCESS table with in-frame sequences only. Part of the clones is absent; in the studies checked, under half of the shortfall reflects unresolved V genes, and no reason is known for the rest. The sample includes 200,000 to 250,000 clones, with over 80% observed a single time. 10% of the sample lies in the top ten. Sequencing was carried out using PBMCs or T cells enriched from blood (not recorded which). Receptors originate from a man aged 18-30 years with acute COVID-19.

The chain carries TRBV5-1 and TRBJ1-2; D is possibly TRBD1 (5 bases). Germline V CDR1 and CDR2: SGHRS, YFSETQ. This CDR3 contains 14 residues. The V end was cut by 6 bases, the J end by 3 bases, with 15 bases between. The DNA for the CDR3 is TGCGCCAGCAACCTCGCCGCGGGGGACTATGGCTACACCTTC. Residues: CASNLAAGDYGYTF.

The chain has TRBV27 and TRBJ2-2; maybe TRBD1 (5 bases). The CDR3 totals 15 residues. In germline, CDR1 is MNHEY, CDR2 SMNVEV (reference sequence). V lost 2 bases and J 1 base, leaving 8 bases between the germline ends. Here the CDR3 reads CASSLIQGNTGELFF. The CDR3 DNA reads TGTGCCAGCAGTTTAATCCAGGGGAACACCGGGGAGCTGTTTTTT.

The J gene is TRBJ2-7, the V gene TRBV30, with a weak D call TRBD2 (6 bases). The germline CDR1 and CDR2 sequences are GTSNPN and SVGIG (reference sequence). The CDR3 totals 13 residues. V gave up 2 bases and J gave up 7 bases, with 15 bases separating them. CDR3 residues: CAWSPSLAREQYF. CDR3 bases: TGTGCCTGGAGTCCCTCCCTAGCGAGGGAGCAGTACTTC.

The chain joins TRBV27 to TRBJ2-1, with D hard to call. Germline CDR1 is MNHEY and CDR2 is SMNVEV (reference sequence). The CDR3 sequence is 13 residues long. V dropped 2 bases and J dropped 5 bases, with 7 bases sitting between them. The DNA for the CDR3 is TGTGCCAGCAGTTTAAGCAGGAACAATGAGCAGTTCTTC. As protein: CASSLSRNNEQFF.

The chain links TRBV5-1 to TRBJ2-5, with 7 bases identical to TRBD1. CDR1 and CDR2 from the germline V gene are SGHRS and YFSETQ. Trimming cost V 4 bases and J 5 bases; bases outside gene matches: 11. The CDR3 sequence is 15 residues long. CDR3 coding DNA: TGCGCCAGCAGCCCGCGACAGGGTTTGGGGGAGACCCAGTACTTC. Translated: CASSPRQGLGETQYF. The full variable domain, completed using reference TRBV5-1 and TRBJ2-5, is KAGVTQTPRYLIKTRGQQVTLSCSPISGHRSVSWYQQTPGQGLQFLFEYFSETQRNKGNFPGRFSGRQFSNSRSEMNVSTLELGDSALYLCASSPRQGLGETQYFGPGTRLLVL.

This chain joins TRBV4-1 and TRBJ1-5; D remains unclear. The germline V gene encodes CDR1 MGHRA and CDR2 YSYEKL. Trimming cost V 0 bases and J 3 bases, with 12 bases left between them. This CDR3 contains 16 residues. The CDR3 region is CASSQDQAGANQPQHF. The CDR3 DNA reads TGCGCCAGCAGCCAAGATCAGGCAGGTGCCAATCAGCCCCAGCATTTT.

This clone has only one observation. This chain uses TRBV28 with TRBJ1-2; D gene uncertain. The V gene lost 8 bases and the J gene lost 6 bases, with 10 bases spanning the gap. CDR1 is MDHEN, CDR2 SYDVKM, per germline. CDR3 length equals 11 residues. CDR3 nucleotides: TGTGCCAGCGGCGACATTAATGGCTACACCTTC. Its translation: CASGDINGYTF.

This clone is a singleton in its sample. The gene calls are TRBV7-9 and TRBJ2-5; D remains ambiguous. CDR3 length: 13 amino acids. The germline CDR1 and CDR2 sequences are SEHNR and FQNEAQ (reference sequence). V lost 2 bases and J 11 bases, leaving 15 bases between the germline ends. This CDR3 is CASSLPNEEVQYF. As DNA, the CDR3 is TGTGCCAGCAGCTTACCCAACGAAGAGGTGCAGTACTTC.

This clone was recorded at least ten times. The chain joins TRBV4-1 to TRBJ2-6; D is perhaps TRBD1 (7 bases). CDR3 size: 19 residues. The V end was cut by 3 bases, the J end by 1 base, with 19 bases between. Germline assignment: CDR1 MGHRA and CDR2 YSYEKL. Here the CDR3 DNA reads TGCGCCAGCAGCCAGAGGGGGGACAGCCCCTGGTCTGGGGCCAACGTCCTGACTTTC. It specifies CASSQRGDSPWSGANVLTF.

The CDR3 DNA sequence: TGTGCCAGCAGCTTTTCGTCAGGGGAACGTGAAAAACTGTTTTTT. Its protein is CASSFSSGEREKLFF. The chain has TRBV7-9 and TRBJ1-4; maybe TRBD1 (6 bases). The germline V gene encodes CDR1 SEHNR and CDR2 FQNEAQ (reference sequence). V was cut by 3 bases and J by 7 bases, with 15 bases left in between. CDR3 length: 15 residues.

This chain uses TRBV28 with TRBJ2-7; D remains unclear. V was pared by 6 bases and J by 4 bases, with 16 bases between. This CDR3 contains 14 residues. Germline V gene sequence: CDR1 MDHEN, CDR2 SYDVKM. The CDR3, as DNA: TGTGCCAGCAGACCTTCGACACGGCCGTACGAGCAGTACTTC. This translates into CASRPSTRPYEQYF.

V is TRBV6-5 and J is TRBJ2-7; no firm D call. CDR1 is MNHEY and CDR2 is SVGAGI in the germline V gene. This CDR3 region has 11 residues. Trimming shortened V by 8 bases and J by 6 bases, and 11 bases separated the two germline ends. In DNA, the CDR3 is TGTGCCAGCGGTCAGGCCCCCGAGCAGTACTTC. Translated, it gives CASGQAPEQYF.

J is TRBJ1-1 and V is TRBV7-2, with D possibly matching TRBD1 (6 bases). Germline assignment: CDR1 SGHTA and CDR2 FQGNSA. The CDR3 contains 13 residues. V was trimmed by 4 bases and J by 4 bases, leaving 10 bases between them. CDR3 DNA sequence: TGTGCCAGCAGCTATACAGGGTCCACTGAAGCTTTCTTT. Protein product: CASSYTGSTEAFF.

The J gene is TRBJ1-1, the V gene TRBV28, with 12 nucleotides matching TRBD1. V shed 8 bases, J shed 2 bases, and the junction held 9 bases outside the gene matches. CDR1 MDHEN and CDR2 SYDVKM come from the germline V gene. The CDR3 loop spans 16 amino acids. As DNA, the CDR3 is TGTGCCAGCCTCCCCGGGACAGGGGGCGTTAACACTGAAGCTTTCTTT. The encoded protein is CASLPGTGGVNTEAFF. The full variable domain, completed using reference TRBV28 and TRBJ1-1, is DVKVTQSSRYLVKRTGEKVFLECVQDMDHENMFWYRQDPGLGLRLIYFSYDVKMKEKGDIPEGYSVSREKKERFSLILESASTNQTSMYLCASLPGTGGVNTEAFFGQGTRLTVV.

The V call is TRBV30, the J call TRBJ1-2, with D perhaps matching TRBD1 (6 bases). Looked up from germline, CDR1 is GTSNPN and CDR2 is SVGIG (reference sequence). V was pared by 3 bases and J by 10 bases, with 15 bases between. The CDR3 sequence is 12 residues long. CDR3 nucleotides: TGTGCCTGGAGCCACACGGACAGCGACTACACCTTC. It translates to CAWSHTDSDYTF.

The chain employs TRBV27 and TRBJ1-4, with D hard to call. Germline V gives CDR1 MNHEY, CDR2 SMNVEV (reference sequence). V was shortened by 5 bases and J by 10 bases, with 17 bases between the two germline ends. The CDR3 covers 14 residues. The CDR3 DNA reads TGTGCCAGCAGTCAAGCTTCGGGATGGGGAAAACTGTTTTTT. Amino acid sequence: CASSQASGWGKLFF.

The V gene is TRBV7-9, the J gene TRBJ1-4; 9 bases are a match to TRBD1. Germline CDR1 reads SEHNR; CDR2 reads FQNEAQ (reference sequence). The CDR3 spans 15 residues. After removal of 3 bases from V and 8 bases from J, the junction contained 7 bases not matched to a gene. CDR3 protein: CASSFGQGKNEKLFF. CDR3 sequence (DNA): TGTGCCAGCAGCTTCGGACAGGGGAAGAACGAAAAACTGTTTTTT.

This clone was found once. V and J are TRBV4-2 and TRBJ2-7; 11 bases line up with TRBD2. The CDR3 has 18 amino acids. Germline CDR1 is LGHNA and CDR2 is YNFKEQ. V gave up 0 bases and J gave up 0 bases; unmatched junction bases: 7. The CDR3 DNA reads TGTGCCAGCAGCCAAGATTTGACTAGCGGGACAAGCTCCTACGAGCAGTACTTC. It specifies CASSQDLTSGTSSYEQYF.

V is TRBV1 and J is TRBJ2-1; TRBD2, the D gene given by the table, was not confirmed from the DNA. TRBV1 is a pseudogene. The CDR3 is 13 amino acids. The CDR3 DNA is TGCACCAGCAGCCAAGGGAGATACAATGAGCAGTTCTTC. It codes for CTSSQGRYNEQFF.

The chain recombines TRBV28 with TRBJ2-4; 10 bases agree with TRBD2. CDR1 and CDR2 (germline): MDHEN, SYDVKM. This CDR3 has 16 residues. The junction had 6 bases not matched to a gene; V was cut back by 2 bases and J by 5 bases. CDR3 bases: TGTGCCAGCAGTTTAGTTAGCGGGAGGACCCAAAACATTCAGTACTTC. Protein sequence: CASSLVSGRTQNIQYF. Full variable domain (rest looked up from reference TRBV28 and TRBJ2-4): DVKVTQSSRYLVKRTGEKVFLECVQDMDHENMFWYRQDPGLGLRLIYFSYDVKMKEKGDIPEGYSVSREKKERFSLILESASTNQTSMYLCASSLVSGRTQNIQYFGAGTRLSVL.